These 8 T cell receptor beta chains originate from one sample sequenced in a study of blood T cells in healthy people across ages. A second PCR of 7 to 11 cycles used a sample-barcoded 5' primer and a J-beta primer mix. In TCRdb, the 5' RACE reads were re-called with MiXCR into one record per CDR3 protein. The table lists 700,000 to 850,000 distinct CDR3 sequences, 53% of them singletons. Material for sequencing was blood. These receptors were collected from a man older than 75 in good health.

The chain joins TRBV4-3 to TRBJ2-3; 9 positions match TRBD1. The CDR3 totals 16 residues. The germline V gene has CDR1 LGHNA and CDR2 YSLEER. The J segment lost 6 bases and the V segment lost 4 bases, leaving 11 bases of the junction unmatched. CDR3: CASSLKTGGLEDTQYF. The CDR3 DNA reads as TGCGCCAGCAGCCTAAAGACAGGGGGTTTGGAGGATACGCAGTATTTT.

This clonotype was seen only a few times. The rearrangement links TRBV7-3 to TRBJ2-5, with 12 positions matching TRBD2. Germline loops: CDR1 SGHTA, CDR2 FQGTGA. Trimming cost V 4 bases and J 2 bases; bases outside gene matches: 2. The CDR3 is 15 residues long. The CDR3 here is CASSSSGRAQETQYF. CDR3 coding DNA: TGTGCCAGCAGCTCTAGCGGGAGGGCTCAAGAGACCCAGTACTTC.

This clonotype was picked up a small number of times. The CDR3 protein is CASSEYGATYEQYF. The CDR3 nucleotides are TGTGCCAGCAGTGAATACGGGGCCACCTACGAGCAGTACTTC. The chain is built from TRBV25-1 and TRBJ2-7; D is perhaps TRBD1 or TRBD2 (5 bases each). The V gene's germline CDR1 is MGHDK and CDR2 SYGVNS. This CDR3 has 14 residues. V gave up 0 bases and J gave up 2 bases, with 8 bases separating them.

The rearrangement uses TRBV2 and TRBJ2-5, with TRBD1 matching over 8 bases. The end of the DNA is better explained by TRBJ2-7, so the J call may be wrong. The germline CDR1 and CDR2 sequences are SNHLY and FYNNEI. The CDR3 consists of 13 residues. CDR3 nucleotides: TGTGCCAGCAGTGTAGGGACAGGTCTCGAGCAGTACTTC. Protein: CASSVGTGLEQYF.

The chain employs TRBV5-1 and TRBJ1-1; D is uncertain. The CDR3 covers 13 residues. Trimming took off 4 bases at V and 1 base at J, with 8 bases between the two ends. Germline CDR1 reads SGHRS; CDR2 reads YFSETQ. CDR3 residues: CASSQVPNTEAFF. The CDR3 DNA sequence: TGCGCCAGCAGCCAGGTCCCGAACACTGAAGCTTTCTTT.

This chain connects TRBV12-3 or TRBV12-4 to TRBJ2-1, with TRBD2 identical over 12 bases. J lost 5 bases, V lost 4 bases, and 6 bases had no gene match. This CDR3 is built from 16 residues. The chain's CDR3 is CASSSSSGRGDNEQFF. The CDR3, as DNA: TGTGCCAGCAGTTCCTCTAGCGGGAGGGGGGACAATGAGCAGTTCTTC.

The V and J genes are TRBV20-1 and TRBJ2-2; a possible D gene is TRBD1 (6 bases). V lost 0 bases and J 7 bases, leaving 12 bases between the germline ends. This CDR3 region has 14 residues. In germline, CDR1 is DFQATT, CDR2 SNEGSKA (reference sequence). The CDR3 is CSARDRGRGGELFF. The CDR3 DNA follows: TGCAGTGCTAGAGACAGGGGTCGGGGCGGGGAGCTGTTTTTT.

This chain links TRBV7-2 with TRBJ1-2; D possibly corresponds to TRBD1 (5 bases). Germline CDR1 and CDR2: SGHTA and FQGNSA. The germline V and J ends were trimmed by 2 bases and 7 bases, with 14 bases remaining between them. The CDR3 has 14 residues. In nucleotides, the CDR3 is TGTGCCAGCAGCTTAAGGGGAATTGGAAGTGGCTACACCTTC. As protein: CASSLRGIGSGYTF.